This T cell receptor (beta chain) is drawn from a study of regulatory T cells in long-lasting Graves disease. Study context: Under 3 months of antithyroid drugs had been taken by newly diagnosed Graves' patients. Study-level findings and limits: Persistent Graves' patients had lower TCR diversity than newly diagnosed ones.

The table lists this clonotype with many counts. Its antigen is unknown. Per germline, CDR1 KGHDR and CDR2 SFDVKD. V was shortened by 4 bases and J by 0 bases, with 13 bases between the two germline ends. The CDR3 loop spans 16 amino acids. The time point denotes: newly diagnosed GD, antithyroid drugs for less than 3 months. Isolated PBMC RNA provided the starting material for the TCR library. Graves' disease diagnosis followed American Thyroid Association guidelines. For TCR beta, libraries came from iRepertoire HTBI primers and Arm-PCR of CDR3 regions. TCRdb itself ran the multiplex PCR reads through MiXCR, one entry per CDR3 protein. The data show a few hundred thousand distinct CDR3 sequences, with 20% to 25% seen just once and around 14% held by the top ten.

The material sequenced was peripheral blood mononuclear cells (PBMCs), taken at new diagnosis, from a patient treated with antithyroid drugs. V usage is TRBV24-1 and J usage is TRBJ2-3; no reliable D call. The source is a female donor with Graves disease. In DNA, the CDR3 is TGTGCCACCAGTGACCCGGAAGACGTGAGCACAGATACGCAGTATTTT. It yields the protein CATSDPEDVSTDTQYF.